The source of this TCR beta chain is a study of blood T cell repertoires in COVID-19 (dated by TCRdb to the early 2020s). Regarding the complete study: Collaborator samples came from the United States, Italy and Spain and covered acute and convalescent phases of COVID-19. The material from the prospective study consisted of cDNA or gDNA derived from T cells, B-cell-depleted T cells, or PBMCs. The dataset comprised deeply sampled blood TCRbeta repertoires from subjects exposed to, actively infected with, or recovered from COVID-19. The repertoires were released in a freely available public database meant as a resource for research on the immune response to SARS-CoV-2. Samples came from the ongoing ImmuneRACE study (first 160 participants) plus 1,254 subjects from 6 global collaborators. The sample metadata nearly always contained a de-identified subject ID, COVID-19 status, age in years and sex. Where available, HLA class I and class II types were taken from metadata supplied by the sample provider and were not determined by assay-based typing. What the work shows at the level of the full study, not this receptor alone: The amount of clinical and demographic metadata varied by source and participant and was provided uncurated.

Whole blood was collected in K2EDTA tubes by collaborating institutions according to the institutions' own protocols. For TCRbeta analysis, collaborator samples were shipped as frozen whole blood, as isolated PBMCs, or as DNA extracted from either sample type. TCRbeta CDR3 regions were amplified from genomic DNA by means of the immunoSEQ Assay, a bias-controlled multiplex PCR. On the authors' methods: The number of nucleated cells in each sample was estimated by amplification of reference gene primers within the assay. Sequence reads were collapsed and filtered to measure the absolute abundance of every unique TCRbeta CDR3 rearrangement. For each sample, productive Simpson clonality was calculated by taking the square root of Simpson's diversity index across productive rearrangements. This is the immuneACCESS table as TCRdb keeps it, with only in-frame sequences that have V and J called. A part of the clones is gone; compared with another copy, unresolved V genes explain less than half, and the rest is unexplained. V and J calls and clone size are those listed in that table; D and trimming were worked out from the DNA. Present in this sample are about 91,000 clones, about four fifths of which were seen just once. Roughly 24% of the sample lies in the top ten.

V and J are truncated by 5 bases and 7 bases respectively, leaving an intervening sequence of 9 bases. CDR1 MNHEY and CDR2 SVGAGI were looked up in the germline V gene. The CDR3 covers 12 residues, taking in both the cysteine and the phenylalanine. Left in the record is the CDR3 DNA by itself, 36 bases read in frame from the first base. A remark on this clone: The antigen this receptor binds is unknown. No much larger clonotype is one base removed from it; base qualities were not supplied.

Recombination joined TRBV6-5 with TRBJ1-5; the D gene is unclear. Sequences were obtained from peripheral blood. This sequence originates from a man between 65 and 85 years old with acute or convalescent COVID-19. The CDR3 protein: CASSTTGQPQHF. The sequenced DNA is TGTGCCAGCAGTACTACTGGACAGCCCCAGCATTTT.